Presented here are 18 T cell receptor beta chains from one specimen sequenced in a study of cytomegalovirus exposure and HLA in healthy donors (dated by TCRdb to the late 2010s). Preparation of the library involved the immunoSEQ multiplex PCR assay. For the multiplex PCR, a mixture combining 60 forward primers for TCR Vbeta segments and 13 reverse primers for TCR Jbeta segments was used. TCRdb took over this immuneACCESS table, retaining in-frame rearrangements with V and J assigned. Such tables are incomplete; in checked studies, under half of the missing clones stem from an unresolved V gene, and the remainder is unexplained. The table for this sample lists 95,000 to 150,000 clones; around 65% of them were counted only once. The biggest ten clones account for 1.5% to 1.9% of the sample. Specimen: PBMCs. The receptors were gathered from a man between 18 and 29 years old in good health and CMV-seronegative.

This clone was found a few times. This sequence joins TRBV19 and TRBJ2-4, with D possibly TRBD2 on 5 matching bases. The CDR3 is 14 amino acids. Germline CDR1 LNHDA, CDR2 SQIVND (reference sequence). With 5 bases removed from V and 11 bases from J, the gap between germline ends came to 19 bases. CDR3 sequence: CASSVLHGNSVQYF. For the CDR3, the DNA is TGTGCCAGTAGTGTGTTACACGGCAATAGCGTTCAGTACTTC.

The chain couples TRBV11-2 to TRBJ1-4; 7 nucleotides align to TRBD1. Germline V gene sequence: CDR1 SGHAT, CDR2 FQNNGV. Germline trimming cut 4 bases from V and 8 bases from J; bases unmatched to any gene: 13. The CDR3 contains 16 residues. CDR3 residues: CASSSGLTGRQEKLFF. Here the CDR3 DNA reads TGTGCCAGCAGCTCGGGACTGACAGGGCGACAGGAAAAACTGTTTTTT.

The V call is TRBV7-2, the J call TRBJ2-7; the D gene is possibly TRBD1 (6 bases). The CDR3 loop spans 12 amino acids. Germline-derived CDR1 and CDR2 are SGHTA and FQGNSA. V lost 5 bases and J lost 6, with 11 bases in between. DNA for the CDR3: TGTGCCAGCAGCGTCAGGGGTTCCGAGCAGTACTTC. This gives the protein CASSVRGSEQYF.

The chain employs TRBV5-6 and TRBJ1-1, with D possibly matching TRBD1 (5 bases). This CDR3 has 13 amino acids. The ends were cut back, 4 bases at V and 6 bases at J, with 13 bases in the middle. Germline lookup yields CDR1 SGHDT and CDR2 YYEEEE. Written as DNA, the CDR3 is TGTGCCAGCAGCCCCGGGAGCAGGGCTGAAGCTTTCTTT. Residues: CASSPGSRAEAFF.

In its sample, this clone was seen a few times. The chain employs TRBV13 and TRBJ2-7, with 7 bases identical to TRBD1. CDR3 size: 14 residues. Trimming cost V 6 bases and J 2 bases; bases outside gene matches: 7. Germline-derived CDR1 and CDR2 are PRHDT and FYEKMQ (reference sequence). The CDR3 is CASSPGQGAYEQYF. The CDR3 region has the DNA TGTGCCAGCAGTCCGGGCCAGGGGGCCTACGAGCAGTACTTC.

The CDR3 DNA follows: TGTGCCAGCAGACGGAGGTTCGACTCCTACGAGCAGTACTTC. It translates to CASRRRFDSYEQYF. The chain links TRBV2 to TRBJ2-7; D is possibly TRBD2 (5 bases). Germline values: CDR1 SNHLY, CDR2 FYNNEI. V was cut by 6 bases and J by 0 bases, with 12 bases left in between. The CDR3 is made up of 14 amino acids.

The rearrangement uses TRBV30 and TRBJ2-3; D not certain. The germline V gene encodes CDR1 GTSNPN and CDR2 SVGIG (reference sequence). The CDR3 covers 15 residues. The V end was cut by 2 bases, the J end by 5 bases, with 17 bases between. The CDR3 sequence is CAWSPGVSLGDTQYF. CDR3 DNA: TGTGCCTGGAGTCCAGGCGTATCCTTGGGAGATACGCAGTATTTT.

With respect to this clone: A much larger clone is a single base away; this may be a read error. The chain carries TRBV2 and TRBJ2-1, with TRBD2 identical over 15 bases. CDR1 and CDR2 (germline): SNHLY, FYNNEI. This CDR3 has 15 residues. The V and J ends lost 5 bases and 6 bases, in that order; junction bases with no gene match: 2. The CDR3 DNA reads as TGTGCCAGCAGTTGGACTAGCGGGGGGGCCAATGAGCAGTTCTTC. This gives the protein CASSWTSGGANEQFF. Combining the CDR3 with reference TRBV2 and TRBJ2-1 gives the whole variable domain EPEVTQTPSHQVTQMGQEVILRCVPISNHLYFYWYRQILGQKVEFLVSFYNNEISEKSEIFDDQFSVERPDGSNFTLKIRSTKLEDSAMYFCASSWTSGGANEQFFGPGTRLTVL.

The rearrangement joins TRBV4-2 to TRBJ1-2, with a possible D match to TRBD1 (5 bases). V lost 0 bases and J lost 3, with 11 bases in between. The germline gives CDR1 LGHNA, CDR2 YNFKEQ. There are 15 residues in the CDR3. The CDR3 coding sequence is TGTGCCAGCAGCCAAGAAGGAGGGGTGGACTATGGCTACACCTTC. Translated: CASSQEGGVDYGYTF.

In nucleotides, the CDR3 is TGTGCCAGCAGCGGCGGGACTACCGCCTACGAGCAGTACTTC. This codes for CASSGGTTAYEQYF. The chain carries TRBV6-1 and TRBJ2-7; 7 positions match TRBD2. CDR3 size: 14 residues. Germline lookup yields CDR1 MNHNS and CDR2 SASEGT. The V and J ends lost 6 bases and 2 bases, in that order; junction bases with no gene match: 7.

This clone was seen a few times. The chain uses TRBV7-8 and TRBJ1-1, with unresolved D. The CDR3 has 17 amino acids. Trimming shortened V by 8 bases and J by 1 base, and 23 bases separated the two germline ends. CDR1 is SGHVS and CDR2 is FQNEAQ in the germline V gene. The CDR3 DNA reads TGTGCCAGCCGTTTAAGCCCCGGAGGGCTGGCGAACACTGAAGCTTTCTTT. Encoded protein: CASRLSPGGLANTEAFF.

About this clone: A junction end diverges from the germline sequence, so it may reflect a read error. The V and J genes are TRBV7-9 and TRBJ1-1; no clear D gene. Germline CDR1 and CDR2: SEHNR and FQNEAQ (reference sequence). CDR3 size: 12 residues. This chain's CDR3 is CSSSLDGSEAFF. In DNA, the CDR3 is TGTTCCAGCAGCTTAGATGGGAGTGAAGCTTTCTTT.

The CDR3 bases are TGTGCCAGCAGCAACGGGAATGAAAAACTGTTTTTT. Its translation: CASSNGNEKLFF. The chain couples TRBV21-1 to TRBJ1-4. TRBV21-1 is tagged as a pseudogene. This CDR3 is 12 amino acids long.

This chain uses TRBV5-4 with TRBJ2-1, with D unresolved. The CDR3 runs 14 residues. Germline V gene sequence: CDR1 SGHNT, CDR2 YYREEE (reference sequence). V lost 0 bases to trimming and J lost 3 bases, with 7 bases between them. The CDR3 sequence is CASSLAPLYNEQFF. The CDR3 nucleotides are TGTGCCAGCAGCTTGGCACCACTCTACAATGAGCAGTTCTTC.

This clone was picked up a small number of times. This sequence joins TRBV7-8 and TRBJ2-7; D is possibly TRBD2 (6 bases). This CDR3 contains 17 residues. With 0 bases removed from V and 3 bases from J, the gap between germline ends came to 18 bases. The germline V gene encodes CDR1 SGHVS and CDR2 FQNEAQ. The CDR3 coding sequence is TGTGCCAGCAGCTTAGCGCGGGGATCTCCAACCGACTACGAGCAGTACTTC. The encoded protein is CASSLARGSPTDYEQYF. Full variable domain (outside the CDR3, taken from reference TRBV7-8 and TRBJ2-7): GAGVSQSPRYKVAKRGQDVALRCDPISGHVSLFWYQQALGQGPEFLTYFQNEAQLDKSGLPSDRFFAERPEGSVSTLKIQRTQQEDSAVYLCASSLARGSPTDYEQYFGPGTRLTVT.

The chain employs TRBV6-1 and TRBJ2-7; 10 bases align to TRBD1. Germline CDR1 and CDR2: MNHNS and SASEGT. V shed 6 bases, J shed 3 bases, and the junction held 2 bases outside the gene matches. This CDR3 comprises 13 residues. The CDR3 sequence is CASSRDRGYEQYF. CDR3 in DNA: TGTGCCAGCAGCCGGGACAGGGGCTACGAGCAGTACTTC.

J is TRBJ1-4 and V is TRBV28; perhaps TRBD1 as D (6 bases). The V end was cut by 7 bases, the J end by 8 bases, with 20 bases between. This CDR3 is built from 15 residues. In germline, CDR1 is MDHEN, CDR2 SYDVKM. DNA of the CDR3: TGTGCCAGCAACCCCTTGGCAGGGGAGAAGGAAAAACTGTTTTTT. Amino acid sequence: CASNPLAGEKEKLFF. The variable domain in full, with the rest retrieved from reference TRBV28 and TRBJ1-4, is DVKVTQSSRYLVKRTGEKVFLECVQDMDHENMFWYRQDPGLGLRLIYFSYDVKMKEKGDIPEGYSVSREKKERFSLILESASTNQTSMYLCASNPLAGEKEKLFFGSGTQLSVL.

The gene calls are TRBV10-2 and TRBJ2-5; D gene uncertain. The germline V and J ends were trimmed by 3 bases and 4 bases, with 3 bases remaining between them. CDR3 length: 11 residues. Germline loops: CDR1 WSHSY, CDR2 SAAADI. CDR3 residues: CASSDRETQYF. The CDR3 nucleotides are TGCGCCAGCAGTGACAGAGAGACCCAGTACTTC.